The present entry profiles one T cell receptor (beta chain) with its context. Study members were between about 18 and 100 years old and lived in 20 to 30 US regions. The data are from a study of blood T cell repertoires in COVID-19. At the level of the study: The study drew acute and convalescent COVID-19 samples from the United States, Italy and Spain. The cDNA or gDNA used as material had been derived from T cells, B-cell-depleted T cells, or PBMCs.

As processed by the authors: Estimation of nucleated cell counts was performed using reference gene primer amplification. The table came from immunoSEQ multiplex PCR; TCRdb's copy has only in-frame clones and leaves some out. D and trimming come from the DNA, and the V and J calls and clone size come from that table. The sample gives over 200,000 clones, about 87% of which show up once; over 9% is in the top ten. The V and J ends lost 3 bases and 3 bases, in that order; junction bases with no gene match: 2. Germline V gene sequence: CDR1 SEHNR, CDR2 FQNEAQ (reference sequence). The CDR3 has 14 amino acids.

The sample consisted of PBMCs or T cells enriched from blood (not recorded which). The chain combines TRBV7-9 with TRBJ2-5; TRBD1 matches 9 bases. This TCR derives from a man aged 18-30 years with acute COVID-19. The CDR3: CASSFRTGEETQYF. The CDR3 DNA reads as TGTGCCAGCAGCTTCCGGACAGGGGAAGAGACCCAGTACTTC.